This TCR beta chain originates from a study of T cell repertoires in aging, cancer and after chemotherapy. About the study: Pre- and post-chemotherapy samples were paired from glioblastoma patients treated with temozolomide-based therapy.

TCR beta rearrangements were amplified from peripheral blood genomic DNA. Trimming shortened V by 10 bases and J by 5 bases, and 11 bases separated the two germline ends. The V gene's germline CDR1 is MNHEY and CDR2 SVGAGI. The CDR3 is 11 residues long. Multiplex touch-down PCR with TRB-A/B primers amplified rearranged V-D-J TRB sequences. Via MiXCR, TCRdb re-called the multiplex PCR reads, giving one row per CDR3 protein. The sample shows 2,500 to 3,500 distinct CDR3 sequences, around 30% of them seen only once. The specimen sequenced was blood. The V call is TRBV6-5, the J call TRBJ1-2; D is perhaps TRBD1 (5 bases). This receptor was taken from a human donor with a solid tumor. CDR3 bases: TGTGCCATAGGAGAGGGGTATGGCTACACCTTC. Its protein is CAIGEGYGYTF.